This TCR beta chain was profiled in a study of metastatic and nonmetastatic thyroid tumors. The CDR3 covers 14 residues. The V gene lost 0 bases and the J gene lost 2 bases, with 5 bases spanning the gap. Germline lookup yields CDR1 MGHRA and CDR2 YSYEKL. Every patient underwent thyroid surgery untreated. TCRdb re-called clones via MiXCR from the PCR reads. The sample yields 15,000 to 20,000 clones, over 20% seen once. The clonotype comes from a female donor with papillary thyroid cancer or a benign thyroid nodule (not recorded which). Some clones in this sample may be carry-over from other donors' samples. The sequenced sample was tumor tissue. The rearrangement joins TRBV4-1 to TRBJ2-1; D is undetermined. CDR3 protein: CASSQDGAYNEQFF. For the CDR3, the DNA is TGCGCCAGCAGCCAAGATGGGGCCTACAATGAGCAGTTCTTC.